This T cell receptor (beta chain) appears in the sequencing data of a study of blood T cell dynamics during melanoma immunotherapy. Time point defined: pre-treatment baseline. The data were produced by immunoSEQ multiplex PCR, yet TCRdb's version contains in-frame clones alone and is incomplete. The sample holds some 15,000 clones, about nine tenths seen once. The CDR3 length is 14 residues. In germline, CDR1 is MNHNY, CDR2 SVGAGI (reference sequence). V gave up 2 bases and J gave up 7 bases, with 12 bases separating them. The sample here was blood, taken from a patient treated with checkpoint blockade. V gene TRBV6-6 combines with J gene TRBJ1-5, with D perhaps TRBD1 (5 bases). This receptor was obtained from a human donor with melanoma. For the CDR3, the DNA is TGTGCCAGCAGTTACGGGGACGCTAGCCAGCCCCAGCATTTT. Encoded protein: CASSYGDASQPQHF.